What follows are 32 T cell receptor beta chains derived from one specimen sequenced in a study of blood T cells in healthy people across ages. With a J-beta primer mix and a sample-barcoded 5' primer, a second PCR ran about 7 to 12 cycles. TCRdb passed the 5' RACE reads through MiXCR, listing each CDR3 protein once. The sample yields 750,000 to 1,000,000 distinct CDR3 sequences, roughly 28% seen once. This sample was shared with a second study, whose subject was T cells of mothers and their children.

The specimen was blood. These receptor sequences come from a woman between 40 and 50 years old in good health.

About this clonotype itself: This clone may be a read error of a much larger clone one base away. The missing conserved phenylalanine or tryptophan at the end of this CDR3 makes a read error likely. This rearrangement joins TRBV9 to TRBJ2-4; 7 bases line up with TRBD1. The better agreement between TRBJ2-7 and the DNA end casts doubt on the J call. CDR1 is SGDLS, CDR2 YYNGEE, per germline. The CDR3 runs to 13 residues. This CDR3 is CASSSPTGLEQYC. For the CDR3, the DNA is TGTGCCAGCAGCTCGCCGACAGGGCTCGAGCAGTACTGC.

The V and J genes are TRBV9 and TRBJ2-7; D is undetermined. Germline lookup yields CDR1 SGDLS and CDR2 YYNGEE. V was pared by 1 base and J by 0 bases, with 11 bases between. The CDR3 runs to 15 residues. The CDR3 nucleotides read TGTGCCAGCAGCGTAACCGCCTCCAACTCCTACGAGCAGTACTTC. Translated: CASSVTASNSYEQYF.

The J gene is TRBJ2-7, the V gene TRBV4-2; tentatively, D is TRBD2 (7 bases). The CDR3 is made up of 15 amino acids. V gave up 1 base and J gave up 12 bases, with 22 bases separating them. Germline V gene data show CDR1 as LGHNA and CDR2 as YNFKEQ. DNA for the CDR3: TGTGCCAGCAGCCAAGGTGAGGGGGGGGCCTACGAACTGTACTTC. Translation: CASSQGEGGAYELYF.

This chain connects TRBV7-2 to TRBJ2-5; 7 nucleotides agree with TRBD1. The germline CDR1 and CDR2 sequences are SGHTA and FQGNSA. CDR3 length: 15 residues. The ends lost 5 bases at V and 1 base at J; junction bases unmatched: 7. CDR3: CASSLNRGPQETQYF. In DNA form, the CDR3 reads TGTGCCAGCAGCCTGAACAGGGGACCCCAAGAGACCCAGTACTTC.

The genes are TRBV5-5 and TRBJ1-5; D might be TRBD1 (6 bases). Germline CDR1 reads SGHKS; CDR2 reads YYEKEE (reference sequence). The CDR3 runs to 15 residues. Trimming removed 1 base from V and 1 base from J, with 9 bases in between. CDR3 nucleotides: TGTGCCAGCAGCTTGCGGGGGGCAAGCAATCAGCCCCAGCATTTT. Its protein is CASSLRGASNQPQHF.

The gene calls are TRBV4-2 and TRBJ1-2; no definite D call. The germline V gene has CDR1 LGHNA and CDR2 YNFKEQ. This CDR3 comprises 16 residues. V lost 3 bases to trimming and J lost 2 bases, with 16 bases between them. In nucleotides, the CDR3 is TGTGCCAGCAGCCACGAACCAGGAGGAAGAAACTATGGCTACACCTTC. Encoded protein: CASSHEPGGRNYGYTF.

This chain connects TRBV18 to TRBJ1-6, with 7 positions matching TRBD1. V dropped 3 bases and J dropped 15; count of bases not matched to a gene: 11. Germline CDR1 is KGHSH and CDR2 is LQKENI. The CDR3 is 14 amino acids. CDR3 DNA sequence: TGTGCCAGCTCACCCCGACAGGGTCGGGGTGGCCTCCACTTT. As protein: CASSPRQGRGGLHF.

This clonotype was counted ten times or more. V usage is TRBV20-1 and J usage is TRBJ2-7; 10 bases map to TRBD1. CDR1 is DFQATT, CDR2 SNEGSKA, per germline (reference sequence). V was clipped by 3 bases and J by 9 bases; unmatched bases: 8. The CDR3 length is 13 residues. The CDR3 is CSARTGGRWMQYF. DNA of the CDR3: TGCAGTGCTAGGACAGGGGGCCGGTGGATGCAGTACTTC.

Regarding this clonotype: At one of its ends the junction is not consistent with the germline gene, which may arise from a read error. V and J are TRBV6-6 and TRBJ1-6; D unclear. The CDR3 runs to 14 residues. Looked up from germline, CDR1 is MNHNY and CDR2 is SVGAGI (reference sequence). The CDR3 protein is CASRLQRFNSPLHF. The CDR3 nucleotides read TGTGCCAGCAGGTTACAGCGGTTTAATTCGCCCCTCCACTTT.

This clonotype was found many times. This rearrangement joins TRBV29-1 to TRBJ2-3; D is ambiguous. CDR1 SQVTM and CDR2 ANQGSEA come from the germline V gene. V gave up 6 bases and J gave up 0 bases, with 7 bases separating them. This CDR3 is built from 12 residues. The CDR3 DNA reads TGCAGCGTCAAAAGCAGCACAGATACGCAGTATTTT. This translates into CSVKSSTDTQYF.

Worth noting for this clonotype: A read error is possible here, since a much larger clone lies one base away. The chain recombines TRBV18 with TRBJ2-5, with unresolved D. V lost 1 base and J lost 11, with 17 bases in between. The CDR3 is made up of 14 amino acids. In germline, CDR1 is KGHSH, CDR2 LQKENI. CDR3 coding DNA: TGTGCCAGCTCACCACGGCAGGACCTCTACAAGCAGTACTTC. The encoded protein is CASSPRQDLYKQYF. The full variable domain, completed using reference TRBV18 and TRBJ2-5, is NAGVMQNPRHLVRRRGQEARLRCSPMKGHSHVYWYRQLPEEGLKFMVYLQKENIIDESGMPKERFSAEFPKEGPSILRIQQVVRGDSAAYFCASSPRQDLYKQYFGPGTRLLVL.

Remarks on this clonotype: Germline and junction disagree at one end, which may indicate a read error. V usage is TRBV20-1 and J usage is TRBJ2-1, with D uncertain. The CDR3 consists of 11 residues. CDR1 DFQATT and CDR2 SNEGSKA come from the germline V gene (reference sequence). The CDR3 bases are TGCAGGGCTAGAGGTTACAATGAGCAGTTCTTC. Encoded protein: CRARGYNEQFF.

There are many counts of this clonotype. The DNA of the CDR3 is TGCAGTGCACTTAGACTAGCGGGCCACGCCTACGAGCAGTACTTC. Translation gives CSALRLAGHAYEQYF. The rearrangement uses TRBV20-1 and TRBJ2-7; 10 bases map to TRBD2. CDR1 is DFQATT and CDR2 is SNEGSKA in the germline V gene (reference sequence). CDR3 length: 15 residues. Losses at the gene ends were 6 bases for V and 2 bases for J; bases not matched to a gene: 10.

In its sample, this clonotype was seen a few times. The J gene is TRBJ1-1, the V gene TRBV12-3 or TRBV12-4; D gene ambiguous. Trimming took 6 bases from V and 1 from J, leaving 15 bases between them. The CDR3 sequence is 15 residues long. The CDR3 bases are TGTGCCAGCAGCCCTTTTGTTTCAAGGAACACTGAAGCTTTCTTT. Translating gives CASSPFVSRNTEAFF.

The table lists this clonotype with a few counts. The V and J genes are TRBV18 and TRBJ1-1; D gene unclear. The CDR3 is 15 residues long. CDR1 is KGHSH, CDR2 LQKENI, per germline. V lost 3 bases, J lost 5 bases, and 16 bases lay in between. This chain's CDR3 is CASSPPAIGGTEAFF. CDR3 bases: TGTGCCAGCTCACCGCCGGCGATAGGTGGAACTGAAGCTTTCTTT.

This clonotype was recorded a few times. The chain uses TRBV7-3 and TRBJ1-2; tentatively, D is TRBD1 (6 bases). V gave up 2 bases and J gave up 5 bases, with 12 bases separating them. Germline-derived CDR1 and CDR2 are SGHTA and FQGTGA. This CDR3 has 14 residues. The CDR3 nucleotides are TGTGCCAGCAGCTTAGAGGGGGTTAATTATGGCTACACCTTC. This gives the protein CASSLEGVNYGYTF.

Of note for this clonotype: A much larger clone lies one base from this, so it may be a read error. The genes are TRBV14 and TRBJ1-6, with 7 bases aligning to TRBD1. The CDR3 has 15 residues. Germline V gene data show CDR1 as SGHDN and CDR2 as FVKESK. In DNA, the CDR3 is TGTGCCAGCAGCTCGCGACAGGGATATAATTCAGCCCTCCACTTT. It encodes CASSSRQGYNSALHF.

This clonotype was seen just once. Written as DNA, the CDR3 is TGTGCCAGCAGCTTAGGGTTCAGGGGCACTGAAGCTTTCTTT. Encoded protein: CASSLGFRGTEAFF. This rearrangement joins TRBV7-2 to TRBJ1-1; tentatively, D is TRBD1 (6 bases). V was trimmed by 1 base and J by 4 bases, leaving 10 bases between them. The CDR3 has 14 residues. In germline, CDR1 is SGHTA, CDR2 FQGNSA.

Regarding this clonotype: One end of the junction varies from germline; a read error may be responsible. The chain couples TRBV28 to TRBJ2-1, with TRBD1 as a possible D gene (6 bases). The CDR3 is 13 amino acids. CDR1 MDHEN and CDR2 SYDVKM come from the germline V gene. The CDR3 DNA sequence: TGTGCCAACAGTTTCGACAGGTACAATGAGCAGTTCTTC. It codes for CANSFDRYNEQFF.

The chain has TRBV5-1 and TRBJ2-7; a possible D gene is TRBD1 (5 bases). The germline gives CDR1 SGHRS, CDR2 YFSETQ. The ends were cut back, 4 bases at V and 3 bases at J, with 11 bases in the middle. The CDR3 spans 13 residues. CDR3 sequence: CASSADNVYEQYF. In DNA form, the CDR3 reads TGCGCCAGCAGCGCGGACAACGTCTACGAGCAGTACTTC. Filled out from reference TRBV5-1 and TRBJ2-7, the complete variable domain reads KAGVTQTPRYLIKTRGQQVTLSCSPISGHRSVSWYQQTPGQGLQFLFEYFSETQRNKGNFPGRFSGRQFSNSRSEMNVSTLELGDSALYLCASSADNVYEQYFGPGTRLTVT.

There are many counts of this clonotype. The DNA for the CDR3 is TGTGCCAGCAGGCGAGGGCAGGGAGAGACCCAGTACTTC. It is translated as CASRRGQGETQYF. The chain has TRBV7-8 and TRBJ2-5, with D possibly called TRBD1 or TRBD2 (5 bases each). V was trimmed by 6 bases and J by 4 bases, leaving 12 bases between them. CDR1 and CDR2 (germline): SGHVS, FQNEAQ. The CDR3 extends over 13 amino acids.

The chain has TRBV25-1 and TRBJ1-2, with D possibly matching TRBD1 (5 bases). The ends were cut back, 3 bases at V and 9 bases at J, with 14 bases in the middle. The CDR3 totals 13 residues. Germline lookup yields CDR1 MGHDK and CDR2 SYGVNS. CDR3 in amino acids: CASSEGPRGRYTF. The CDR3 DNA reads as TGTGCCAGCAGTGAGGGGCCGAGGGGACGCTACACCTTC.

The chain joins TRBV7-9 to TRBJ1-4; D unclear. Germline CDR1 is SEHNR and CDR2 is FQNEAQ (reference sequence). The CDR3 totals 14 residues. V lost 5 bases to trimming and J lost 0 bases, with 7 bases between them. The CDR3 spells CASSRLATNEKLFF. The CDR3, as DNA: TGTGCCAGCAGCCGGCTGGCAACTAATGAAAAACTGTTTTTT.

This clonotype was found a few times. The CDR3 nucleotides are TGTGCCAGCAGTTTATTCCCCCCGGGACAGGGACTAGCCAAAAACATTCAGTACTTC. Amino acid sequence: CASSLFPPGQGLAKNIQYF. The chain joins TRBV27 to TRBJ2-4, with TRBD1 identical over 9 bases. The CDR3 runs 19 residues. After removal of 1 base from V and 0 bases from J, the junction contained 10 bases not matched to a gene. Germline values: CDR1 MNHEY, CDR2 SMNVEV (reference sequence).

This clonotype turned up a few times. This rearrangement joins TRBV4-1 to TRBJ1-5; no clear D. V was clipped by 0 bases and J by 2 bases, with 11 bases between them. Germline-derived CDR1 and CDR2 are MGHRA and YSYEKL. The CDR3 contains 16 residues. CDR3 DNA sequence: TGCGCCAGCAGCCAAGATCCGGGTAGCGGCAATCAGCCCCAGCATTTT. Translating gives CASSQDPGSGNQPQHF.

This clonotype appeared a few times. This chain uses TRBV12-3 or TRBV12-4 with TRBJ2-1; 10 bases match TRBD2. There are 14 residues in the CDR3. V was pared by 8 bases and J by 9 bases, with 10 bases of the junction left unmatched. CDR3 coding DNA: TGTGCCAGCCGGAATAGCGGGGGGCGTGGTGAGCAGTTCTTC. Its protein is CASRNSGGRGEQFF.

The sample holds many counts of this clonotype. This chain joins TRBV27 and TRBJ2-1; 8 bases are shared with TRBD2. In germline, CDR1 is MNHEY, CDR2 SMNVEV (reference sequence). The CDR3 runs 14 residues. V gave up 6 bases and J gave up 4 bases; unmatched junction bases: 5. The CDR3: CASSRGGGYNEQFF. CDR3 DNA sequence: TGTGCCAGCAGCCGGGGGGGCGGTTACAATGAGCAGTTCTTC.

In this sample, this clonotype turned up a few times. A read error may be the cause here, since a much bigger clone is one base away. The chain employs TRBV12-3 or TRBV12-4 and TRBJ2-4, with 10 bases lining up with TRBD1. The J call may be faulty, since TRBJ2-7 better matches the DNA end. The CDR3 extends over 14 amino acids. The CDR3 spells CASSQADRGGEQYF. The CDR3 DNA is TGTGCCAGCAGCCAGGCGGACAGGGGGGGCGAGCAGTACTTC.

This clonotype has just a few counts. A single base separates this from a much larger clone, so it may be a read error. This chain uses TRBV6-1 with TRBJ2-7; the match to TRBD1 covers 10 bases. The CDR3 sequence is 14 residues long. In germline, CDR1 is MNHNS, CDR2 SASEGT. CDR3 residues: CACSRQGATYEQYF. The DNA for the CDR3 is TGTGCCTGCAGTCGACAGGGGGCGACCTACGAGCAGTACTTC.

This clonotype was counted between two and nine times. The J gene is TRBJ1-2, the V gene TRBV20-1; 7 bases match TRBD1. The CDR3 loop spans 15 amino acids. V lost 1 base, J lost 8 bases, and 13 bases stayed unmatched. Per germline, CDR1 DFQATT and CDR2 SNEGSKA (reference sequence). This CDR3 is CSARVPGQLSMGYTF. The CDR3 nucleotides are TGCAGTGCTAGAGTTCCGGGACAGCTCTCTATGGGCTACACCTTC.

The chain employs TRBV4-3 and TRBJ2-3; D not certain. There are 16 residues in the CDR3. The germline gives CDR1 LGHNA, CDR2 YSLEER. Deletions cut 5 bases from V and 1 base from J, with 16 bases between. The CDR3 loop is CASSETSHTRTDTQYF. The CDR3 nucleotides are TGCGCCAGCAGCGAAACTTCCCACACACGCACAGATACGCAGTATTTT.

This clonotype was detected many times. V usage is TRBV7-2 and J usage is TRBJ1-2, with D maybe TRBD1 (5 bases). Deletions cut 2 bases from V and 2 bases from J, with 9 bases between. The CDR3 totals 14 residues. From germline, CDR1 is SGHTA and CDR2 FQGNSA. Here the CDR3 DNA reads TGTGCCAGCAGCTTAATGGACACAAACTATGGCTACACCTTC. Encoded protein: CASSLMDTNYGYTF.